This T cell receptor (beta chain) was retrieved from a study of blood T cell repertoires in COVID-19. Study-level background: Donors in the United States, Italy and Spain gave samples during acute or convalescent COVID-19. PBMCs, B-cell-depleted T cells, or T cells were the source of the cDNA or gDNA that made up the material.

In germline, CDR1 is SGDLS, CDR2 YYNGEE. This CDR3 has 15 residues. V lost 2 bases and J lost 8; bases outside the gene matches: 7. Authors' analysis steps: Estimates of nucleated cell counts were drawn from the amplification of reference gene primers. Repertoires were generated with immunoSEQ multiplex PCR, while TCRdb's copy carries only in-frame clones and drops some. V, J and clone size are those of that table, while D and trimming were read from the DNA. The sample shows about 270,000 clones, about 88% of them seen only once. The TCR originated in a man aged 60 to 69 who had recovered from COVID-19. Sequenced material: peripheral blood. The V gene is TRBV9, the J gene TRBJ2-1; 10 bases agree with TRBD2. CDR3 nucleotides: TGTGCCAGCAGCGTCCTCTCTAGCGGGGGCGATGAGCAGTTCTTC. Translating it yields CASSVLSSGGDEQFF.